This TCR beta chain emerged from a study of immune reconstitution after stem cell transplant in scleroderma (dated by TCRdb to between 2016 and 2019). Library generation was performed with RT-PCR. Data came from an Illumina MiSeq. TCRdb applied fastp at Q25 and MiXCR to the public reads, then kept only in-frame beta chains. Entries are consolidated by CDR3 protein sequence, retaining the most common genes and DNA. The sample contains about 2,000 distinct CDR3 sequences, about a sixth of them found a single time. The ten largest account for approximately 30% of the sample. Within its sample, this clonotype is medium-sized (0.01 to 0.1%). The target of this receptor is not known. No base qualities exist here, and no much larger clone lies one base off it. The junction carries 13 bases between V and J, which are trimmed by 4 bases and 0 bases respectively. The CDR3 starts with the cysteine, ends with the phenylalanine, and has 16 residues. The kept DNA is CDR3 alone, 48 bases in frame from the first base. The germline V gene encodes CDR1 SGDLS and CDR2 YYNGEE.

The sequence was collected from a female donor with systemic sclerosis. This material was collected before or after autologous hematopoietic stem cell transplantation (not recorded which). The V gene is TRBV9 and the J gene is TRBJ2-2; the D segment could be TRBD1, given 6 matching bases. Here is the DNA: TGTGCCAGCAGCCTCACGGGGACACCGAACACCGGGGAGCTGTTTTTT. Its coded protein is CASSLTGTPNTGELFF.